This paragraph reports one T cell receptor (beta chain). Antigen specificity is unknown. These data are taken from a study of T cell responses to AZD1222 COVID-19 vaccine. General study findings and limits: Unmutated variant regions are reportedly targeted by nearly half of spike-specific TCRs. Researchers took repertoire samples only after the peak T cell response had come.

The table came from immunoSEQ multiplex PCR; TCRdb's copy has only in-frame clones and leaves some out. The table records about 150,000 clones, around 89% of them present only once. There are 13 residues in the CDR3. Looked up from germline, CDR1 is MNHEY and CDR2 is SVGAGI. V lost 2 bases to trimming and J lost 7 bases, with 9 bases between them. This TCR was sampled from an adult in good health. This specimen consisted of peripheral blood, obtained on day 0 of AZD1222 vaccination. The gene calls are TRBV6-5 and TRBJ1-5; D gene unclear. The DNA of the CDR3 is TGTGCCAGCAGTTACACGGGGAGCCAGCCCCAGCATTTT. Amino acids: CASSYTGSQPQHF.